This T cell receptor (beta chain) originates from a study of early stage breast cancer tumors. The method was immunoSEQ multiplex PCR; TCRdb's version includes in-frame clones alone and lacks a portion of them. The sample gives about 51,000 clones, over 75% of which show up once; 3% to 3.5% is in the top ten. Study-wide findings and caveats: Tumors had about 2.6-fold higher T cell density than normal breast. Functional markers like CD4, CD8 and FOXP3 were missed in bulk sequencing. Commonly generated sequences made up most enriched TCRB sequences shared between patients.

With regard to this clone: Its antigen is undetermined.

The CDR3 has 13 residues. With 6 bases removed from V and 3 bases from J, the gap between germline ends came to 12 bases. Germline V lookup: CDR1 MNHNS, CDR2 SASEGT. V usage is TRBV6-1 and J usage is TRBJ2-7, with TRBD2 as a possible D gene (7 bases). This TCR was sampled from a person aged 35-55 years with breast cancer. The material sequenced was blood. The CDR3 here is CASRGGGRYEQYF. The CDR3 coding sequence is TGTGCCAGCAGGGGCGGGGGCCGCTACGAGCAGTACTTC.